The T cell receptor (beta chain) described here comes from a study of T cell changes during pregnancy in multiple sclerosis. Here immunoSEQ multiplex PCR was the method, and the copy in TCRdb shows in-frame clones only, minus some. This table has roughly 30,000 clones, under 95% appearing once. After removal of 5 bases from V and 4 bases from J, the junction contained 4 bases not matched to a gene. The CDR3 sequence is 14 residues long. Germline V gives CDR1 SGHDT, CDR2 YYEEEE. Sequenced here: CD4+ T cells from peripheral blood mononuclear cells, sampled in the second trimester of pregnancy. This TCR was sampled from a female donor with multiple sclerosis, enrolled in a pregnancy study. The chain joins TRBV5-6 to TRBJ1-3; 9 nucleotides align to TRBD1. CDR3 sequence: CASSSQGAGNTIYF. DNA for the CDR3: TGTGCCAGCAGTTCACAGGGGGCAGGAAACACCATATATTTT.